This T cell receptor (beta chain) is from a study of regulatory T cells in long-lasting Graves disease. HTBI primers from iRepertoire and Arm-PCR of CDR3 regions yielded the TCR beta libraries. TCRdb processed the multiplex PCR reads anew with MiXCR; each CDR3 protein has one entry. This table has about 350,000 distinct CDR3 sequences, 15% to 20% appearing once. This clonotype was seen more than once but under ten times. Time point defined: newly diagnosed GD, antithyroid drugs for less than 3 months. PBMCs provided the RNA from which the TCR library was made. From germline, CDR1 is MNHEY and CDR2 SVGEGT. CDR3 length equals 16 residues. The trim removed 3 bases at V and 0 bases at J, leaving 6 bases unmatched. The data also belong to a second study, concerning T cells in Graves' hyperthyroidism and ophthalmopathy.

The sample here was peripheral blood mononuclear cells (PBMCs), taken at new diagnosis, from a patient treated with antithyroid drugs. The receptor's source is a woman between 18 and 30 years old with Graves disease. The gene calls are TRBV6-2 or TRBV6-3 and TRBJ2-3; TRBD2 matches at 7 bases. The CDR3 nucleotides read TGTGCCAGCAGTTATGATCTAGCGGCTAGCACAGATACGCAGTATTTT. It codes for CASSYDLAASTDTQYF.